Presented here are 23 T cell receptor beta chains from one specimen sequenced in a study of cytomegalovirus exposure and HLA in healthy donors. Primers included in the PCR were 60 Vbeta and 13 Jbeta primers. Sequenced by immunoSEQ multiplex PCR; TCRdb stores in-frame clones only, minus some. Among over 100,000 clones listed, 77% were seen once. What was sequenced was PBMCs. The receptors were sampled from a male donor in good health and CMV-seropositive.

The CDR3 loop is CSVAPRGVSGTEAFF. The CDR3 DNA reads TGCAGCGTTGCCCCCCGGGGGGTCTCGGGGACTGAAGCTTTCTTT. This chain links TRBV29-1 with TRBJ1-1; D might be TRBD1 (5 bases). V lost 4 bases to trimming and J lost 5 bases, with 20 bases between them. This CDR3 is built from 15 residues. Germline assignment: CDR1 SQVTM and CDR2 ANQGSEA.

The chain employs TRBV19 and TRBJ2-1; 10 nucleotides line up with TRBD2. The V gene's germline CDR1 is LNHDA and CDR2 SQIVND (reference sequence). V lost 3 bases to trimming and J lost 7 bases; unmatched junction nucleotides: 9. The CDR3 spans 16 residues. The DNA for the CDR3 is TGTGCCAGTAGTATCAGCGGACTAGCGGCTCGGAATGAGCAGTTCTTC. It translates to CASSISGLAARNEQFF.

The chain carries TRBV6-6 and TRBJ2-5; 8 nucleotides match TRBD2. This CDR3 comprises 14 residues. Germline V CDR1 and CDR2: MNHNY, SVGAGI (reference sequence). V dropped 8 bases and J dropped 2; count of bases not matched to a gene: 7. DNA of the CDR3: TGTGCCAGCGGCCTAGCGGGCCCGCAAGAGACCCAGTACTTC. Its translation is CASGLAGPQETQYF.

The chain is built from TRBV6-5 and TRBJ1-3, with D uncertain. CDR3 size: 12 residues. Trimming shortened V by 7 bases and J by 0 bases, and 4 bases separated the two germline ends. The germline CDR1 and CDR2 sequences are MNHEY and SVGAGI. CDR3: CASTSSGNTIYF. CDR3 bases: TGTGCCAGCACTAGCTCTGGAAACACCATATATTTT.

V usage is TRBV28 and J usage is TRBJ1-1; D possibly corresponds to TRBD1 (6 bases). The length of the CDR3 is 15 residues. In germline, CDR1 is MDHEN, CDR2 SYDVKM. Trimming cost V 6 bases and J 5 bases, with 19 bases left between them. Here the CDR3 reads CASRAPRGGWTEAFF. In nucleotides, the CDR3 is TGTGCCAGCAGAGCCCCGAGGGGGGGCTGGACTGAAGCTTTCTTT.

J is TRBJ2-7 and V is TRBV2; 7 bases agree with TRBD1. J gave up 2 bases and V 10 bases, and 11 bases lay outside the gene matches. Germline V CDR1 and CDR2: SNHLY, FYNNEI. CDR3 length: 14 amino acids. The CDR3 here is CAISDREGPYEQYF. CDR3 bases: TGTGCCATATCAGACAGGGAAGGGCCCTACGAGCAGTACTTC.

This chain joins TRBV27 and TRBJ2-7; TRBD1 matches at 11 bases. V was pared by 5 bases and J by 2 bases, with 11 bases of the junction left unmatched. From germline, CDR1 is MNHEY and CDR2 SMNVEV (reference sequence). This CDR3 has 17 amino acids. CDR3 nucleotide sequence: TGTGCCAGCAGTCTAATCTTCGGACAGGGGGCGGCCTACGAGCAGTACTTC. Translating gives CASSLIFGQGAAYEQYF.

The chain is built from TRBV29-1 and TRBJ2-3; perhaps TRBD2 as D (5 bases). Trimming shortened V by 1 base and J by 2 bases, and 16 bases separated the two germline ends. This CDR3 contains 16 residues. Germline values: CDR1 SQVTM, CDR2 ANQGSEA. CDR3 sequence (DNA): TGCAGCGTTGAAGGGACCCAGCGGCGACCCACAGATACGCAGTATTTT. Residues: CSVEGTQRRPTDTQYF.

V usage is TRBV19 and J usage is TRBJ1-2; 11 positions match TRBD1. The CDR3 runs to 15 residues. Germline V gene lookup returns CDR1 LNHDA and CDR2 SQIVND (reference sequence). With V trimmed by 4 bases and J by 2 bases, 3 bases remained unmatched. CDR3 sequence reads: CASSTRTGGNYGYTF. In DNA form, the CDR3 reads TGTGCCAGTAGTACTCGGACAGGGGGCAACTATGGCTACACCTTC.

V usage is TRBV9 and J usage is TRBJ1-4; 7 bases fit TRBD1. This CDR3 region has 15 residues. Per germline, CDR1 SGDLS and CDR2 YYNGEE. The ends lost 4 bases at V and 7 bases at J; junction bases unmatched: 10. The DNA of the CDR3 is TGTGCCAGCAGCCTAGGGGGCCCTTATGCTGAAAAACTGTTTTTT. Encoded protein: CASSLGGPYAEKLFF.

The chain links TRBV6-1 to TRBJ2-3, with 13 bases identical to TRBD2. CDR3 length equals 19 residues. V gave up 2 bases and J gave up 0 bases; unmatched junction bases: 8. Germline V lookup: CDR1 MNHNS, CDR2 SASEGT. The chain's CDR3 is CASSETVTSGGESTDTQYF. The CDR3 DNA reads as TGTGCCAGCAGTGAAACGGTTACTAGCGGGGGGGAGAGCACAGATACGCAGTATTTT.

J is TRBJ1-5 and V is TRBV6-5; D gene uncertain. The CDR3 contains 15 residues. CDR1 and CDR2 from the germline V gene are MNHEY and SVGAGI. Trimming shortened V by 4 bases and J by 7 bases, and 17 bases separated the two germline ends. The CDR3 is CASSLSRPGGQPQHF. CDR3 in DNA: TGTGCCAGCAGTTTATCGCGGCCAGGAGGGCAGCCCCAGCATTTT.

The rearrangement links TRBV9 to TRBJ1-6, with D tentatively TRBD1 (5 bases). The CDR3 totals 15 residues. The germline gives CDR1 SGDLS, CDR2 YYNGEE. The V end was cut by 4 bases, the J end by 6 bases, with 14 bases between. CDR3: CASSQSGAPNSPLHF. The DNA of the CDR3 is TGTGCCAGCAGCCAATCTGGGGCCCCTAATTCACCCCTCCACTTT.

Regarding this clone: No conserved phenylalanine or tryptophan ends this CDR3, so it is likely a read error. The chain uses TRBV28 and TRBJ1-2; possibly TRBD1 for D (5 bases). With 5 bases removed from V and 4 bases from J, the gap between germline ends came to 11 bases. Germline values: CDR1 MDHEN, CDR2 SYDVKM. The CDR3 consists of 13 residues. DNA for the CDR3: TGTGCCAGCAGTGGAGGGGATCTCTATGGCTACACCTCC. Its protein is CASSGGDLYGYTS.

The chain uses TRBV6-6 and TRBJ2-7; 14 bases match TRBD2. This CDR3 comprises 14 residues. Germline CDR1 reads MNHNY; CDR2 reads SVGAGI (reference sequence). V shed 6 bases and J 6 bases; nucleotides not matched to a gene: 4. CDR3 DNA sequence: TGTGCCAGCAGAGGGACTAGCGGGAGAGGCGAGCAGTACTTC. Translated, it gives CASRGTSGRGEQYF.

This clone has only a few counts. The CDR3 coding sequence is TGTGCCTGGAGTGGAGGGACCTACGAGCAGTACTTC. Amino acid sequence: CAWSGGTYEQYF. This sequence joins TRBV30 and TRBJ2-7, with a weak D call TRBD2 (5 bases). Germline V gene lookup returns CDR1 GTSNPN and CDR2 SVGIG (reference sequence). V lost 1 base, J lost 2 bases, and 6 bases lay in between. The CDR3 extends over 12 amino acids.

The CDR3 here is CASSLDRDEQFF. Written as DNA, the CDR3 is TGTGCCAGCAGCTTAGACCGGGATGAGCAGTTCTTC. The J gene is TRBJ2-1, the V gene TRBV13; D gene unclear. V gave up 1 base and J gave up 8 bases, with 6 bases separating them. Germline V gene sequence: CDR1 PRHDT, CDR2 FYEKMQ (reference sequence). The length of the CDR3 is 12 residues.

The chain links TRBV10-3 to TRBJ2-3; possible D gene TRBD2, 5 bases. The CDR3 is 14 amino acids. Germline V gene sequence: CDR1 ENHRY, CDR2 SYGVKD. V lost 4 bases to trimming and J lost 0 bases, with 8 bases between them. CDR3 bases: TGTGCCATCAGTGGCTCGGGAAGCACAGATACGCAGTATTTT. Amino acids: CAISGSGSTDTQYF.

The chain couples TRBV27 to TRBJ2-2, with 8 bases aligning to TRBD1. Germline trimming cut 5 bases from V and 4 bases from J; bases unmatched to any gene: 18. Germline V CDR1 and CDR2: MNHEY, SMNVEV (reference sequence). The CDR3 is 19 residues long. The CDR3 DNA reads as TGTGCCAGCAGTACCCAGACAGGGGAGACCCCCGAGGGCACCGGGGAGCTGTTTTTT. This gives the protein CASSTQTGETPEGTGELFF.

The chain recombines TRBV9 with TRBJ2-1; 8 nucleotides match TRBD2. V shed 1 base and J 6 bases; nucleotides not matched to a gene: 9. CDR3 size: 16 residues. Germline CDR1 and CDR2: SGDLS and YYNGEE. CDR3 coding DNA: TGTGCCAGCAGCGTAAGGTCGGGACTAGGGGGCAATGAGCAGTTCTTC. It codes for CASSVRSGLGGNEQFF.

Comments on this clone: No DNA is shown, since the ends of the CDR3 on it are uncertain; the CDR3 is the one TCRdb lists. Here the CDR3 reads CASSFGPGLNSYEQYF. The V gene is TRBV5-5, the J gene TRBJ2-7; TRBD2, the table's D call, lacks a check against the DNA. The CDR3 extends over 16 residues, inclusive of both ends. Germline CDR1 reads SGHKS; CDR2 reads YYEKEE (reference sequence).

The table lists this clone with a few counts. The V and J genes are TRBV11-2 and TRBJ1-5; no firm D call. V lost 1 base and J lost 4, with 5 bases in between. The length of the CDR3 is 13 residues. Germline lookup yields CDR1 SGHAT and CDR2 FQNNGV. CDR3 DNA sequence: TGTGCCAGCAGCTTAGGACAAAATCAGCCCCAGCATTTT. Translated: CASSLGQNQPQHF.

The chain has TRBV2 and TRBJ1-1; 7 nucleotides line up with TRBD1. V lost 1 base to trimming and J lost 6 bases; unmatched junction nucleotides: 8. The germline CDR1 and CDR2 sequences are SNHLY and FYNNEI. The CDR3 has 15 residues. The CDR3 coding sequence is TGTGCCAGCAGTGAAGTGGCCATCAGGGGGTCTGAAGCTTTCTTT. Its translation: CASSEVAIRGSEAFF.